The 21 T cell receptor beta chains below come from one sample, sequenced in a study of beta chain features in type 1 diabetes. Expressed TCRB transcripts got sequenced, as all isolated RNA was reverse transcribed. The protocol was immunoSEQ multiplex PCR, while the TCRdb copy is restricted to in-frame clones and leaves out a portion. The sample has approximately 250,000 clones, 13% to 15% seen once. Source material: naive CD4+ T cells from blood. Receptors were obtained from a woman in her 40s in good health.

Notes on this clone: One junction end disagrees with the germline gene, perhaps due to a read error. The chain carries TRBV7-7 and TRBJ2-5, with D maybe TRBD2 (5 bases). This CDR3 is built from 14 residues. Germline V gives CDR1 SSHAT, CDR2 FNYEAQ (reference sequence). CDR3 in DNA: TGTGCTAGCAGCTTTCGGGGAACTACTGAGACCCAGTACTTC. Translation gives CASSFRGTTETQYF.

This chain joins TRBV6-5 and TRBJ2-3, with D uncertain. This CDR3 has 15 amino acids. Per the germline V gene, CDR1 is MNHEY and CDR2 is SVGAGI. The V gene lost 2 bases and the J gene lost 2 bases, with 11 bases spanning the gap. CDR3: CASSYTGDFTDTQYF. The CDR3 coding sequence is TGTGCCAGCAGTTACACGGGTGACTTCACAGATACGCAGTATTTT.

The chain is built from TRBV5-4 and TRBJ2-4; a weak D match, TRBD1 (5 bases). This CDR3 is 14 amino acids long. Germline CDR1 reads SGHNT; CDR2 reads YYREEE (reference sequence). Trimming removed 0 bases at V and 6 bases at J, with 10 bases between. The CDR3 here is CASSLVDQGNIQYF. The CDR3 DNA reads TGTGCCAGCAGCTTGGTCGACCAGGGAAACATTCAGTACTTC.

The genes are TRBV15 and TRBJ2-7; D possibly corresponds to TRBD2 (5 bases). The CDR3 extends over 13 amino acids. Trimming pared 8 bases from V and 2 bases from J, leaving 13 bases between. CDR1 and CDR2 (germline): LNHNV, YYDKDF (reference sequence). As DNA, the CDR3 is TGTGCCACCGCAGCCGGGGTCCCCTACGAGCAGTACTTC. Translation: CATAAGVPYEQYF.

This clone was seen a handful of times. The chain recombines TRBV7-2 with TRBJ2-3; 7 nucleotides align to TRBD2. CDR1 is SGHTA and CDR2 is FQGNSA in the germline V gene. The CDR3 extends over 16 amino acids. The J segment lost 4 bases and the V segment lost 5 bases, leaving 12 bases of the junction unmatched. The CDR3 region has the DNA TGTGCCAGCAGCCCTTCGGGTGGAGGGAGGGCAGATACGCAGTATTTT. Residues: CASSPSGGGRADTQYF.

This clone came up a few times. The chain couples TRBV19 to TRBJ2-2; possible D gene TRBD1, 6 bases. Germline CDR1 is LNHDA and CDR2 is SQIVND (reference sequence). The CDR3 covers 15 residues. Between the trimmed V and J ends, which lost 3 bases and 4 bases, there was a span of 12 bases. This chain's CDR3 is CASSMLGAGTGELFF. CDR3 bases: TGTGCCAGTAGTATGCTGGGGGCCGGCACCGGGGAGCTGTTTTTT.

The CDR3 protein is CASSVGGTGLFPLHF. CDR3 in DNA: TGTGCCAGCAGTGTAGGAGGGACAGGTCTTTTCCCCCTCCACTTT. V gene TRBV14 combines with J gene TRBJ1-6, with TRBD1 identical over 8 bases. With 6 bases clipped from V and 13 bases from J, the junction kept 14 bases outside the gene matches. This CDR3 contains 15 residues. CDR1 and CDR2 (germline): SGHDN, FVKESK.

This clone was seen more than once but under ten times. The rearrangement links TRBV7-2 to TRBJ1-4; weak D call: TRBD1 (5 bases). Germline V gene sequence: CDR1 SGHTA, CDR2 FQGNSA. The CDR3 loop spans 17 amino acids. V was shortened by 5 bases and J by 7 bases, with 23 bases between the two germline ends. CDR3 residues: CASSPAGGVRRAEKLFF. DNA for the CDR3: TGTGCCAGCAGCCCCGCGGGAGGGGTGAGAAGGGCTGAAAAACTGTTTTTT. Drawing the rest from reference TRBV7-2 and TRBJ1-4, the complete variable domain is GAGVSQSPSNKVTEKGKDVELRCDPISGHTALYWYRQSLGQGLEFLIYFQGNSAPDKSGLPSDRFSAERTGGSVSTLTIQRTQQEDSAVYLCASSPAGGVRRAEKLFFGSGTQLSVL.

This clone was detected only a few times. The chain is built from TRBV19 and TRBJ2-1; D may be TRBD1 (5 bases). The germline V gene encodes CDR1 LNHDA and CDR2 SQIVND (reference sequence). V was cut by 6 bases and J by 0 bases, with 9 bases left in between. The CDR3 is 14 residues long. This CDR3 reads CASRTDRSYNEQFF. CDR3 coding DNA: TGTGCCAGTAGGACAGACCGCTCCTACAATGAGCAGTTCTTC. Supplemented by reference TRBV19 and TRBJ2-1, the full variable domain reads DGGITQSPKYLFRKEGQNVTLSCEQNLNHDAMYWYRQDPGQGLRLIYYSQIVNDFQKGDIAEGYSVSREKKESFPLTVTSAQKNPTAFYLCASRTDRSYNEQFFGPGTRLTVL.

This clone was picked up a small number of times. This chain links TRBV6-6 with TRBJ2-1, with 12 bases that match TRBD2. The V gene's germline CDR1 is MNHNY and CDR2 SVGAGI (reference sequence). J was trimmed by 3 bases and V by 6 bases; bases with no gene match: 3. The CDR3 sequence is 15 residues long. DNA for the CDR3: TGTGCCAGCAGGGCTAGCGGGGGGGACTACAATGAGCAGTTCTTC. Translated: CASRASGGDYNEQFF.

As for this clone: The junction does not match germline at one end; this may be a read error. This chain links TRBV2 with TRBJ1-1, with D hard to call. Germline assignment: CDR1 SNHLY and CDR2 FYNNEI. CDR3 length equals 11 residues. CDR3: CASRVAAEASF. The DNA of the CDR3 is TGTGCCAGCAGGGTTGCGGCTGAAGCTTCCTTT.

This clone has only a few counts. The DNA for the CDR3 is TGTGCCAGCAGCTTAGGCGCCAGGGCGGTCCATATTTACACTGAAGCTTTCTTT. Encoded protein: CASSLGARAVHIYTEAFF. The gene calls are TRBV7-9 and TRBJ1-1; TRBD1 might be the D (5 bases). Trimming took off 1 base at V and 3 bases at J, with 21 bases between the two ends. CDR3 size: 18 residues. Germline-derived CDR1 and CDR2 are SEHNR and FQNEAQ (reference sequence).

The CDR3 spells CASSARDSVNSPLHF. The CDR3 DNA reads TGTGCCAGCAGCGCCCGGGACAGTGTTAATTCACCCCTCCACTTT. The chain is built from TRBV9 and TRBJ1-6; 7 bases map to TRBD1. With 3 bases clipped from V and 6 bases from J, the junction kept 6 bases outside the gene matches. In germline, CDR1 is SGDLS, CDR2 YYNGEE. The CDR3 consists of 15 residues. The full variable domain, its missing parts supplied by reference TRBV9 and TRBJ1-6, is DSGVTQTPKHLITATGQRVTLRCSPRSGDLSVYWYQQSLDQGLQFLIQYYNGEERAKGNILERFSAQQFPDLHSELNLSSLELGDSALYFCASSARDSVNSPLHFGNGTRLTVT.

This chain links TRBV2 with TRBJ2-7, with 7 bases that match TRBD2. The CDR3 has 12 residues. Germline CDR1 is SNHLY and CDR2 is FYNNEI. With 5 bases clipped from V and 4 bases from J, the junction kept 2 bases outside the gene matches. For the CDR3, the DNA is TGTGCCAGCAGTAGGGAGGGGTACGAGCAGTACTTC. Translating gives CASSREGYEQYF.

This rearrangement joins TRBV2 to TRBJ1-5, with 9 bases matching TRBD1. CDR1 is SNHLY and CDR2 is FYNNEI in the germline V gene. The CDR3 has 15 residues. J gave up 9 bases and V 4 bases, and 10 bases lay outside the gene matches. The chain's CDR3 is CASSGRDRAGRPQHF. CDR3 in DNA: TGTGCCAGCAGTGGCCGGGACAGGGCAGGGCGGCCCCAGCATTTT.

This chain uses TRBV6-5 with TRBJ2-1; 12 nucleotides match TRBD2. Germline V lookup: CDR1 MNHEY, CDR2 SVGAGI. V gave up 8 bases and J gave up 2 bases; unmatched junction bases: 1. The CDR3 is 14 amino acids. In DNA form, the CDR3 reads TGTGCCAGCCTAGCGGGGGGGACCTACAATGAGCAGTTCTTC. Its translation is CASLAGGTYNEQFF.

This clone was seen only a few times. The chain is built from TRBV23-1 and TRBJ2-7; D may be TRBD1 (5 bases). TRBV23-1 belongs to the ORF category, with a function that is uncertain. The CDR3 has 16 residues. V lost 3 bases, J lost 5 bases, and 20 bases lay in between. The CDR3 bases are TGCGCCAGCAGTCACTCCACGGCTAGGGGTCTGGACGAGCAGTACTTC. Translating it yields CASSHSTARGLDEQYF.

The CDR3 bases are TGTGCCAGCAGTCGCCCCGGGACTAACCCCTACGAGCAGTACTTC. It yields the protein CASSRPGTNPYEQYF. The rearrangement links TRBV7-9 to TRBJ2-7; 7 positions match TRBD2. CDR1 and CDR2 (germline): SEHNR, FQNEAQ (reference sequence). The CDR3 is 15 amino acids. The trim removed 6 bases at V and 2 bases at J, leaving 10 bases unmatched. The whole variable domain, filled in from reference TRBV7-9 and TRBJ2-7, reads DTGVSQNPRHKITKRGQNVTFRCDPISEHNRLYWYRQTLGQGPEFLTYFQNEAQLEKSRLLSDRFSAERPKGSFSTLEIQRTEQGDSAMYLCASSRPGTNPYEQYFGPGTRLTVT.

The genes are TRBV19 and TRBJ1-5, with 7 positions matching TRBD1. Trimming cost V 5 bases and J 4 bases; bases outside gene matches: 11. CDR1 LNHDA and CDR2 SQIVND come from the germline V gene (reference sequence). This CDR3 has 16 residues. CDR3 DNA sequence: TGTGCCAGTAGTGTAGGCCCGACAGGGTTGAATCAGCCCCAGCATTTT. Amino acid sequence: CASSVGPTGLNQPQHF.

This chain links TRBV6-5 with TRBJ2-6, with D possibly matching TRBD1 (6 bases). The ends were cut back, 6 bases at V and 0 bases at J, with 9 bases in the middle. CDR1 is MNHEY, CDR2 SVGAGI, per germline. CDR3 length: 15 amino acids. The CDR3 coding sequence is TGTGCCAGCAGGAGGACAGTCTCTGGGGCCAACGTCCTGACTTTC. Its translation is CASRRTVSGANVLTF.

The chain is built from TRBV6-5 and TRBJ1-2; D remains ambiguous. V was cut by 5 bases and J by 5 bases, with 15 bases left in between. This CDR3 has 14 amino acids. In germline, CDR1 is MNHEY, CDR2 SVGAGI. CDR3 DNA: TGTGCCAGCAGTCTGTCCGGGGTTCAATATGGCTACACCTTC. It codes for CASSLSGVQYGYTF.